The T cell receptor (beta chain) described here comes from a study of OX40 agonist ivuxolimab in advanced cancers. About the study: Three partial responders included one hepatocellular carcinoma patient and two cutaneous melanoma patients.

Clones were read by immunoSEQ multiplex PCR, and TCRdb kept only the in-frame ones, dropping some. The sample includes 92,000 or so clones, around 80% seen only once; the top ten take approximately 5.5%. There are 15 residues in the CDR3. The V and J ends lost 1 base and 0 bases respectively, with 10 bases between them. CDR1 and CDR2 (germline): MNHEY, SVGAGI. V is TRBV6-5 and J is TRBJ2-7, with D maybe TRBD1 (5 bases). This TCR derives from an adult with an advanced solid tumor such as melanoma, head and neck, liver or kidney cancer. The starting material was CD4+ or CD8+ T cells sorted from blood, obtained in a trial of the OX40 agonist ivuxolimab. The DNA for the CDR3 is TGTGCCAGCAGTTACTTCGACAGAGGCTCCTACGAGCAGTACTTC. The encoded protein is CASSYFDRGSYEQYF.